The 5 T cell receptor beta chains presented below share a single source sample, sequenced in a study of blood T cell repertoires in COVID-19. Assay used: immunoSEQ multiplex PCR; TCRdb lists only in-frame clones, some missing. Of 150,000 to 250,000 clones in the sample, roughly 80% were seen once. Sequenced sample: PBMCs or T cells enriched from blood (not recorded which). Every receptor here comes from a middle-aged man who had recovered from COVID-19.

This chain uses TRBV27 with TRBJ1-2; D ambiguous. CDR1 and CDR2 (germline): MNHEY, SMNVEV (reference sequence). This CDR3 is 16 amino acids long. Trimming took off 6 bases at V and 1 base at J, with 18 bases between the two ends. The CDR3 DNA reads TGTGCCAGCAGAGCTCTCGACGATTACTATAACTATGGCTACACCTTC. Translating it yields CASRALDDYYNYGYTF.

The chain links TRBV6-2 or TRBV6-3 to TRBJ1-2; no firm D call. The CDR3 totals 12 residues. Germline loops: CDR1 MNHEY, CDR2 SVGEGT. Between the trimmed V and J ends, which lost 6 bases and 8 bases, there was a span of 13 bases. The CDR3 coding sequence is TGTGCCAGCAGCTCAGGCCTTAGGGGCTACACCTTC. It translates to CASSSGLRGYTF.

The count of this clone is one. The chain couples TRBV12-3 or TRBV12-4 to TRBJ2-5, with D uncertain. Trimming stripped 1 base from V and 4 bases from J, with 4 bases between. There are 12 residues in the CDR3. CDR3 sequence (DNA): TGTGCCAGCAGTTTAGGAGTAGAGACCCAGTACTTC. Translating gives CASSLGVETQYF.

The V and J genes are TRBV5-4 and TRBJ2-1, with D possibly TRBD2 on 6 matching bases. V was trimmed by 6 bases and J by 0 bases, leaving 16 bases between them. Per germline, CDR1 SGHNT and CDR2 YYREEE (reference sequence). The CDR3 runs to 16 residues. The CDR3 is CASISDSGFSYNEQFF. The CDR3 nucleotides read TGTGCCAGCATCAGTGATAGCGGCTTCTCCTACAATGAGCAGTTCTTC.

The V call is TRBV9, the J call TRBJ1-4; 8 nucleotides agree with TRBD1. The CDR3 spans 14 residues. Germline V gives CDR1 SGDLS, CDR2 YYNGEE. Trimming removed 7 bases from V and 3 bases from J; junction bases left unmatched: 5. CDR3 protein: CASGTGGSNEKLFF. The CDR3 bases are TGTGCCAGCGGTACAGGGGGATCTAATGAAAAACTGTTTTTT.